One sample yielded the 14 T cell receptor beta chains listed below, sequenced in a study of blood T cell repertoires in COVID-19 (TCRdb year 2020). Receptor amplification or capture employed the immunoSEQ multiplex PCR assay. In TCRdb, the immuneACCESS table is reduced to in-frame sequences with V and J assigned. These tables do not hold every clone; where another copy was compared, an unresolved V gene accounts for under half, and the others remain unexplained. The table for this sample lists some 100,000 clones; approximately 80% of them were counted only once. The ten largest clones take up 2% to 3% of the sample. The sequenced material came from peripheral blood. The source is a man in his forties or fifties with acute or convalescent COVID-19.

The table lists this clone with a few counts. J is TRBJ1-3 and V is TRBV19, with a possible D match to TRBD1 (5 bases). Per germline, CDR1 LNHDA and CDR2 SQIVND (reference sequence). V lost 1 base to trimming and J lost 0 bases, with 13 bases between them. This CDR3 contains 17 residues. The CDR3 coding sequence is TGTGCCAGTAGTATAGGGGGCGCCGCGAGCTCTGGAAACACCATATATTTT. This encodes CASSIGGAASSGNTIYF. Using reference TRBV19 and TRBJ1-3 for the parts outside the CDR3, the full variable domain is DGGITQSPKYLFRKEGQNVTLSCEQNLNHDAMYWYRQDPGQGLRLIYYSQIVNDFQKGDIAEGYSVSREKKESFPLTVTSAQKNPTAFYLCASSIGGAASSGNTIYFGEGSWLTVV.

The rearrangement joins TRBV3-1 (or the pseudogene TRBV3-2) to TRBJ2-7; a weak D match, TRBD2 (6 bases). The CDR3 extends over 16 amino acids. V was pared by 1 base and J by 2 bases, with 15 bases between. Germline V gene sequence: CDR1 LGHDT, CDR2 YNNKEL (reference sequence). The CDR3 region has the DNA TGTGCCAGCAGCCAAGTGGGGCGGGAACTCACCTACGAGCAGTACTTC. It translates to CASSQVGRELTYEQYF.

This rearrangement joins TRBV2 to TRBJ1-1; maybe TRBD1 (6 bases). The length of the CDR3 is 12 residues. Germline V lookup: CDR1 SNHLY, CDR2 FYNNEI. The V gene lost 8 bases and the J gene lost 4 bases, with 11 bases spanning the gap. CDR3 region: CASHREGTEAFF. CDR3 nucleotides: TGTGCCAGCCACAGGGAGGGCACTGAAGCTTTCTTT.

The chain has TRBV19 and TRBJ2-5; 8 nucleotides match TRBD2. CDR1 is LNHDA and CDR2 is SQIVND in the germline V gene (reference sequence). V dropped 0 bases and J dropped 6; count of bases not matched to a gene: 6. The CDR3 covers 15 residues. The CDR3 region is CASSIDRGGPQTQYF. The DNA of the CDR3 is TGTGCCAGTAGTATAGACCGCGGGGGGCCCCAGACCCAGTACTTC.

The J gene is TRBJ1-1, the V gene TRBV5-1, with TRBD1 as a possible D gene (6 bases). The CDR3 covers 15 residues. Trimming removed 4 bases at V and 1 base at J, with 14 bases between. Germline CDR1 reads SGHRS; CDR2 reads YFSETQ. Written as DNA, the CDR3 is TGCGCCAGCAGCCAACTACAGGGCCGGAACACTGAAGCTTTCTTT. It is translated as CASSQLQGRNTEAFF.

CDR3 loop: CATSDKKQGLNTEAFF. Here the CDR3 DNA reads TGTGCCACCAGTGATAAAAAACAGGGGTTGAACACTGAAGCTTTCTTT. J is TRBJ1-1 and V is TRBV24-1; 7 bases align to TRBD1. This CDR3 has 16 amino acids. V shed 3 bases, J shed 0 bases, and the junction held 6 bases outside the gene matches. CDR1 is KGHDR, CDR2 SFDVKD, per germline.

As regards this clone: The identical CDR3 is also encoded by other nucleotide sequences in the sample. The CDR3 reads CASSVSPSGTDTQYF. The DNA of the CDR3 is TGTGCCAGCAGCGTAAGTCCTAGCGGCACAGATACGCAGTATTTT. The V gene is TRBV9, the J gene TRBJ2-3; tentative D call: TRBD2 (6 bases). V dropped 1 base and J dropped 1 base, with 10 bases sitting between them. The length of the CDR3 is 15 residues. The germline V gene has CDR1 SGDLS and CDR2 YYNGEE.

This chain links TRBV6-5 with TRBJ1-5, with D unresolved. The CDR3 has 15 residues. The V gene lost 6 bases and the J gene lost 1 base, with 13 bases spanning the gap. CDR1 and CDR2 (germline): MNHEY, SVGAGI. The DNA for the CDR3 is TGTGCCAGCAGGGCGACACTTACCAGCAATCAGCCCCAGCATTTT. Translated: CASRATLTSNQPQHF.

This clone was seen a handful of times. The J gene is TRBJ2-1, the V gene TRBV5-1; perhaps TRBD2 as D (6 bases). The V and J ends lost 2 bases and 4 bases respectively, with 13 bases between them. The length of the CDR3 is 15 residues. Germline lookup yields CDR1 SGHRS and CDR2 YFSETQ. The chain's CDR3 is CASSFGPGEYNEQFF. In nucleotides, the CDR3 is TGCGCCAGCAGCTTTGGGCCGGGGGAATACAATGAGCAGTTCTTC.

CDR3 DNA sequence: TGTGCCAGCAGCCAAGACTGGACAGGGGAGCCTGAAGCTTTCTTT. It specifies CASSQDWTGEPEAFF. The chain has TRBV3-1 (or the pseudogene TRBV3-2) and TRBJ1-1, with TRBD1 matching over 9 bases. The CDR3 runs to 15 residues. Germline V gives CDR1 LGHDT, CDR2 YNNKEL (reference sequence). J gave up 6 bases and V 0 bases, and 5 bases lay outside the gene matches.

The rearrangement uses TRBV15 and TRBJ2-4; possibly TRBD2 for D (6 bases). Per germline, CDR1 LNHNV and CDR2 YYDKDF (reference sequence). This CDR3 is built from 19 residues. Trimming removed 0 bases from V and 6 bases from J, with 24 bases in between. The CDR3 protein is CATSRDLGGVSGIGNIQYF. DNA of the CDR3: TGTGCCACCAGCAGAGATCTGGGCGGGGTGTCTGGGATTGGAAACATTCAGTACTTC. Together with reference TRBV15 and TRBJ2-4, the CDR3 gives the full variable domain: DAMVIQNPRYQVTQFGKPVTLSCSQTLNHNVMYWYQQKSSQAPKLLFHYYDKDFNNEADTPDNFQSRRPNTSFCFLDIRSPGLGDTAMYLCATSRDLGGVSGIGNIQYFGAGTRLSVL.

The chain combines TRBV7-2 with TRBJ1-3, with D tentatively TRBD1 (5 bases). V dropped 5 bases and J dropped 0 bases, with 20 bases sitting between them. Germline loops: CDR1 SGHTA, CDR2 FQGNSA. The CDR3 runs 18 residues. CDR3 residues: CASSPSVGTVSSGNTIYF. The CDR3 nucleotides are TGTGCCAGCAGCCCTAGCGTAGGGACCGTCAGCTCTGGAAACACCATATATTTT.

The chain combines TRBV18 with TRBJ2-5, with D perhaps matching TRBD2 (5 bases). V shed 2 bases and J shed 3 bases, with 7 bases lying between them. CDR3 size: 13 residues. Germline V gene sequence: CDR1 KGHSH, CDR2 LQKENI. This chain's CDR3 is CASSPGAEETQYF. The DNA for the CDR3 is TGTGCCAGCTCACCAGGAGCGGAAGAGACCCAGTACTTC.

The V and J genes are TRBV2 and TRBJ1-2; the match to TRBD1 covers 9 bases. The CDR3 sequence is 15 residues long. CDR1 is SNHLY and CDR2 is FYNNEI in the germline V gene. V gave up 5 bases and J gave up 5 bases; unmatched junction bases: 9. The CDR3 DNA follows: TGTGCCAGCAGTCAGGGACAGGGAGGACCTTATGGCTACACCTTC. It yields the protein CASSQGQGGPYGYTF. The variable domain in full, completed from reference TRBV2 and TRBJ1-2, reads EPEVTQTPSHQVTQMGQEVILRCVPISNHLYFYWYRQILGQKVEFLVSFYNNEISEKSEIFDDQFSVERPDGSNFTLKIRSTKLEDSAMYFCASSQGQGGPYGYTFGSGTRLTVV.